One and the same sample provided the 27 T cell receptor beta chains below, sequenced in a study of blood T cell repertoires in COVID-19. Sequencing used immunoSEQ multiplex PCR; TCRdb keeps in-frame clones, though not all of them. The top ten hold roughly 14% of the sample, which has tens of thousands of clones, about 80% seen once. Sequencing was done on a sample of peripheral blood. All receptors come from a man aged 50 to 59 with active or convalescent COVID-19.

In this sample, this clone turned up a few times. V is TRBV21-1 and J is TRBJ1-2; TRBD1, the table's D call, lacks a check against the DNA. TRBV21-1 is tagged as a pseudogene. The CDR3 runs to 18 residues. CDR3 sequence: CASSKAWRDRGKFYGYTF. CDR3 nucleotide sequence: TGTGCCAGCAGCAAAGCTTGGAGGGACAGGGGAAAATTCTATGGCTACACCTTC.

J is TRBJ1-6 and V is TRBV5-6, with 7 bases lining up with TRBD1. With V trimmed by 1 base and J by 4 bases, 2 bases remained unmatched. The germline V gene has CDR1 SGHDT and CDR2 YYEEEE. The CDR3 totals 15 residues. Here the CDR3 reads CASSLRGQYNSPLHF. As DNA, the CDR3 is TGTGCCAGCAGCTTGAGGGGACAGTATAATTCACCCCTCCACTTT. The entire variable domain, with the rest obtained from reference TRBV5-6 and TRBJ1-6, is as follows: DAGVTQSPTHLIKTRGQQVTLRCSPKSGHDTVSWYQQALGQGPQFIFQYYEEEERQRGNFPDRFSGHQFPNYSSELNVNALLLGDSALYLCASSLRGQYNSPLHFGNGTRLTVT.

This clone was counted only a few times. The V call is TRBV12-3 or TRBV12-4, the J call TRBJ2-7; TRBD1 is a possible D gene (5 bases). CDR3 length equals 13 residues. V was trimmed by 2 bases and J by 6 bases, leaving 11 bases between them. CDR3 region: CASSLMFGAEQYF. As DNA, the CDR3 is TGTGCCAGCAGTTTAATGTTTGGGGCCGAGCAGTACTTC.

The count of this clone is one. The V gene is TRBV5-4, the J gene TRBJ2-1; 9 positions agree with TRBD1. The germline CDR1 and CDR2 sequences are SGHNT and YYREEE (reference sequence). The trim removed 7 bases at V and 5 bases at J, leaving 10 bases unmatched. The length of the CDR3 is 15 residues. The CDR3 bases are TGTGCCAGCCAAGCTTCTGGGACAGGGAACAATGAGCAGTTCTTC. Its translation is CASQASGTGNNEQFF. The whole variable domain, filled in from reference TRBV5-4 and TRBJ2-1, reads ETGVTQSPTHLIKTRGQQVTLRCSSQSGHNTVSWYQQALGQGPQFIFQYYREEENGRGNFPPRFSGLQFPNYSSELNVNALELDDSALYLCASQASGTGNNEQFFGPGTRLTVL.

This chain uses TRBV27 with TRBJ1-2; D not certain. Trimming pared 5 bases from V and 4 bases from J, leaving 14 bases between. Germline CDR1 MNHEY, CDR2 SMNVEV (reference sequence). This CDR3 has 14 amino acids. CDR3 loop: CASSPQAGAYGYTF. The CDR3 bases are TGTGCCAGCAGTCCCCAGGCGGGCGCCTATGGCTACACCTTC.

V is TRBV11-2 and J is TRBJ2-2; weak D call: TRBD2 (5 bases). The V end lost 0 bases, the J end lost 7 bases, and 9 bases lay between the germline ends. Looked up from germline, CDR1 is SGHAT and CDR2 is FQNNGV. The CDR3 is 14 residues long. CDR3 DNA: TGTGCCAGCAGCTTAGATCCCGGGATCGGGGAGCTGTTTTTT. This encodes CASSLDPGIGELFF.

The gene calls are TRBV5-8 and TRBJ1-4; 8 nucleotides line up with TRBD1. CDR3 size: 18 residues. V shed 5 bases, J shed 3 bases, and the junction held 15 bases outside the gene matches. Germline V gives CDR1 SGHTS, CDR2 YDEGEE. The DNA of the CDR3 is TGTGCCAGCAGACTCCTTCGGACAGGGCAGGCCCCTAATGAAAAACTGTTTTTT. Translating gives CASRLLRTGQAPNEKLFF. The full variable domain, its missing parts supplied by reference TRBV5-8 and TRBJ1-4, is EAGVTQSPTHLIKTRGQQATLRCSPISGHTSVYWYQQALGLGLQFLLWYDEGEERNRGNFPPRFSGRQFPNYSSELNVNALELEDSALYLCASRLLRTGQAPNEKLFFGSGTQLSVL.

This chain uses TRBV5-1 with TRBJ2-5; TRBD1 aligns across 8 bases. The CDR3 is 13 amino acids. Looked up from germline, CDR1 is SGHRS and CDR2 is YFSETQ. The trim removed 0 bases at V and 5 bases at J, leaving 0 bases unmatched. The CDR3 DNA sequence: TGCGCCAGCAGCTTGGACAGGGGGGAGACCCAGTACTTC. This encodes CASSLDRGETQYF.

J is TRBJ1-4 and V is TRBV14; 7 bases fit TRBD1. The V segment lost 5 bases and the J segment 7 bases; nucleotides outside the gene matches: 7. There are 14 residues in the CDR3. The germline gives CDR1 SGHDN, CDR2 FVKESK. The CDR3 is CASSEQGSGEKLFF. The CDR3 region has the DNA TGTGCCAGCAGCGAACAGGGGTCAGGTGAAAAACTGTTTTTT. Supplemented by reference TRBV14 and TRBJ1-4, the full variable domain reads EAGVTQFPSHSVIEKGQTVTLRCDPISGHDNLYWYRRVMGKEIKFLLHFVKESKQDESGMPNNRFLAERTGGTYSTLKVQPAELEDSGVYFCASSEQGSGEKLFFGSGTQLSVL.

The CDR3 DNA sequence: TGCAGCGTTGTAAGGGGGCTCACCGGGGAGCTGTTTTTT. Translation: CSVVRGLTGELFF. J is TRBJ2-2 and V is TRBV29-1, with TRBD1 matching 7 bases. The V segment lost 4 bases and the J segment 4 bases; nucleotides outside the gene matches: 3. CDR1 and CDR2 from the germline V gene are SQVTM and ANQGSEA. This CDR3 has 13 amino acids.

The rearrangement uses TRBV5-4 and TRBJ1-2; TRBD1 might be the D (5 bases). Trimming left V 2 bases short and J 3 bases short, with 8 bases between. The CDR3 contains 13 residues. CDR1 SGHNT and CDR2 YYREEE come from the germline V gene (reference sequence). Here the CDR3 reads CASSFGQDYGYTF. As DNA, the CDR3 is TGTGCCAGCAGCTTTGGACAAGACTATGGCTACACCTTC.

The V and J genes are TRBV6-6 and TRBJ1-3; 8 nucleotides agree with TRBD1. V lost 2 bases to trimming and J lost 4 bases; unmatched junction nucleotides: 7. The CDR3 covers 16 residues. Germline values: CDR1 MNHNY, CDR2 SVGAGI (reference sequence). The chain's CDR3 is CASSYDRGSGGNTIYF. CDR3 sequence (DNA): TGTGCCAGCAGTTACGACAGGGGCTCCGGGGGAAACACCATATATTTT.

The chain couples TRBV30 to TRBJ1-5, with D unresolved. The CDR3 runs to 15 residues. Trimming took off 1 base at V and 1 base at J, with 11 bases between the two ends. Germline loops: CDR1 GTSNPN, CDR2 SVGIG (reference sequence). CDR3 DNA: TGTGCCTGGAGTGAACGGTTAGTGAGCAATCAGCCCCAGCATTTT. The encoded protein is CAWSERLVSNQPQHF.

The gene calls are TRBV6-5 and TRBJ2-5; TRBD1 aligns across 9 bases. V lost 1 base and J lost 5; bases outside the gene matches: 8. The CDR3 is 16 amino acids. The germline gives CDR1 MNHEY, CDR2 SVGAGI. Here the CDR3 reads CASSYFDRGSGETQYF. CDR3 in DNA: TGTGCCAGCAGTTACTTCGACAGGGGGTCAGGGGAGACCCAGTACTTC.

The V call is TRBV5-1, the J call TRBJ2-1, with D possibly matching TRBD2 (6 bases). The CDR3 covers 16 residues. Germline lookup yields CDR1 SGHRS and CDR2 YFSETQ. V gave up 3 bases and J gave up 0 bases, with 13 bases separating them. The CDR3 DNA reads as TGCGCCAGCAGCTCGGGACTTCTGAGCTCCTACAATGAGCAGTTCTTC. Amino acids: CASSSGLLSSYNEQFF.

CDR3 amino acids: CASSVGQYYGYTF. CDR3 bases: TGTGCCAGCAGCGTAGGACAGTACTATGGCTACACCTTC. This chain connects TRBV9 to TRBJ1-2; a possible D gene is TRBD1 (5 bases). V was shortened by 0 bases and J by 3 bases, with 6 bases between the two germline ends. This CDR3 is built from 13 residues. Germline CDR1 is SGDLS and CDR2 is YYNGEE.

This chain joins TRBV6-1 and TRBJ2-1; tentatively, D is TRBD1 (6 bases). V lost 3 bases and J 2 bases, leaving 8 bases between the germline ends. The CDR3 totals 14 residues. Germline-derived CDR1 and CDR2 are MNHNS and SASEGT. The CDR3 bases are TGTGCCAGCAGTGAGGGGACAACCTACAATGAGCAGTTCTTC. Its translation: CASSEGTTYNEQFF.

The V gene is TRBV5-5, the J gene TRBJ1-2; D may be TRBD1 (6 bases). The CDR3 is made up of 13 amino acids. The V and J ends lost 4 bases and 8 bases respectively, with 15 bases between them. In germline, CDR1 is SGHKS, CDR2 YYEKEE (reference sequence). The CDR3 loop is CASSPDRRGGYTF. The CDR3 DNA follows: TGTGCCAGCAGCCCCGACAGGCGTGGGGGCTACACCTTC.

This chain uses TRBV14 with TRBJ2-1, with 11 positions matching TRBD2. Per germline, CDR1 SGHDN and CDR2 FVKESK. The CDR3 sequence is 18 residues long. V lost 3 bases, J lost 0 bases, and 7 bases stayed unmatched. The CDR3 loop reads CASSQELAGANSYNEQFF. CDR3 DNA: TGTGCCAGCAGCCAGGAACTAGCGGGGGCCAACTCCTACAATGAGCAGTTCTTC.

The chain carries TRBV11-2 and TRBJ2-1, with 11 bases that match TRBD1. The CDR3 runs 16 residues. Germline assignment: CDR1 SGHAT and CDR2 FQNNGV. J gave up 6 bases and V 1 base, and 5 bases lay outside the gene matches. This CDR3 reads CASSLAGQGAPNEQFF. For the CDR3, the DNA is TGTGCCAGCAGCTTAGCCGGACAGGGGGCACCCAATGAGCAGTTCTTC. Full variable domain (outside the CDR3, taken from reference TRBV11-2 and TRBJ2-1): EAGVAQSPRYKIIEKRQSVAFWCNPISGHATLYWYQQILGQGPKLLIQFQNNGVVDDSQLPKDRFSAERLKGVDSTLKIQPAKLEDSAVYLCASSLAGQGAPNEQFFGPGTRLTVL.

The gene calls are TRBV5-6 and TRBJ1-2, with D maybe TRBD1 (6 bases). This CDR3 has 14 residues. Germline V gene data show CDR1 as SGHDT and CDR2 as YYEEEE. Between the trimmed V and J ends, which lost 6 bases and 4 bases, there was a span of 16 bases. The CDR3 reads CASNSRTVAYGYTF. The CDR3 coding sequence is TGTGCCAGCAACTCAAGGACAGTGGCCTATGGCTACACCTTC.

The chain links TRBV19 to TRBJ1-2; 11 bases map to TRBD1. The ends lost 4 bases at V and 7 bases at J; junction bases unmatched: 11. The CDR3 is 16 amino acids. Germline V lookup: CDR1 LNHDA, CDR2 SQIVND (reference sequence). CDR3 nucleotide sequence: TGTGCCAGTAGTAGAACCCCGGGACAGGGGGTATTTGGCTACACCTTC. It specifies CASSRTPGQGVFGYTF. The whole variable domain, remainder taken from reference TRBV19 and TRBJ1-2, is DGGITQSPKYLFRKEGQNVTLSCEQNLNHDAMYWYRQDPGQGLRLIYYSQIVNDFQKGDIAEGYSVSREKKESFPLTVTSAQKNPTAFYLCASSRTPGQGVFGYTFGSGTRLTVV.

The chain carries TRBV6-1 and TRBJ1-4, with D tentatively TRBD1 (5 bases). This CDR3 spans 16 amino acids. With 4 bases removed from V and 0 bases from J, the gap between germline ends came to 12 bases. The germline V gene encodes CDR1 MNHNS and CDR2 SASEGT. Here the CDR3 reads CASSVRPGATNEKLFF. CDR3 DNA sequence: TGTGCCAGCAGTGTTCGACCGGGGGCAACTAATGAAAAACTGTTTTTT.

V and J are TRBV27 and TRBJ2-5, with TRBD2 as a possible D gene (5 bases). The CDR3 sequence is 15 residues long. The V end lost 0 bases, the J end lost 2 bases, and 10 bases lay between the germline ends. Germline V CDR1 and CDR2: MNHEY, SMNVEV (reference sequence). The CDR3 reads CASSLSTGRQETQYF. In DNA, the CDR3 is TGTGCCAGCAGTTTATCTACGGGGAGACAAGAGACCCAGTACTTC.

The genes are TRBV10-3 and TRBJ2-1, with 12 bases aligning to TRBD2. Germline trimming cut 4 bases from V and 6 bases from J; bases unmatched to any gene: 4. The CDR3 runs to 15 residues. Per germline, CDR1 ENHRY and CDR2 SYGVKD. This chain's CDR3 is CAISVTSGGFNEQFF. The CDR3 DNA follows: TGTGCCATCAGTGTTACTAGCGGGGGGTTCAATGAGCAGTTCTTC.

Worth noting for this clone: Additional DNA sequences in this sample encode the identical CDR3. The rearrangement joins TRBV5-1 to TRBJ2-2; the match to TRBD2 covers 16 bases. After removal of 4 bases from V and 5 bases from J, the junction contained 5 bases not matched to a gene. CDR3 length equals 17 residues. Germline CDR1 is SGHRS and CDR2 is YFSETQ. The CDR3 loop reads CASSRGLAGGVTGELFF. For the CDR3, the DNA is TGCGCCAGCAGCCGGGGACTAGCGGGGGGGGTTACCGGGGAGCTGTTTTTT.

The chain recombines TRBV2 with TRBJ2-3, with D maybe TRBD1 (6 bases). Per the germline V gene, CDR1 is SNHLY and CDR2 is FYNNEI. The CDR3 is made up of 15 amino acids. The V end lost 3 bases, the J end lost 4 bases, and 14 bases lay between the germline ends. Here the CDR3 DNA reads TGTGCCAGCAGTGACACAGGGCCCGGGGCAGATACGCAGTATTTT. Translation: CASSDTGPGADTQYF.